A single sample is the source of the 28 T cell receptor beta chains below, sequenced in a study of CD8+ T cells in alopecia areata. This sample's treatment: oral pan-JAK inhibitor, 5-10 mg twice daily. RNA was extracted and reverse transcribed into cDNA as the sequencing template. TCRdb keeps only in-frame clones here, not all; method: immunoSEQ multiplex PCR. The sample holds 110,000 to 150,000 clones, 45% to 60% seen once. The sample consisted of CD8+ T cells sorted from blood, taken at week 4, from a patient treated with tofacitinib. These receptors originate from a human donor with alopecia areata.

This sequence joins TRBV7-9 and TRBJ1-2; the D is unclear. The CDR3 is 11 residues long. The germline gives CDR1 SEHNR, CDR2 FQNEAQ (reference sequence). V was trimmed by 4 bases and J by 3 bases, leaving 3 bases between them. The CDR3 loop reads CASSSDYGYTF. The CDR3 region has the DNA TGTGCCAGCAGCTCCGACTATGGCTACACCTTC. The variable domain in full, with the rest retrieved from reference TRBV7-9 and TRBJ1-2, is DTGVSQNPRHKITKRGQNVTFRCDPISEHNRLYWYRQTLGQGPEFLTYFQNEAQLEKSRLLSDRFSAERPKGSFSTLEIQRTEQGDSAMYLCASSSDYGYTFGSGTRLTVV.

Only a few counts were recorded for this clone. The J gene is TRBJ1-1, the V gene TRBV4-3, with D unclear. The CDR3 is 14 amino acids. Trimming took off 0 bases at V and 6 bases at J, with 11 bases between the two ends. Per germline, CDR1 LGHNA and CDR2 YSLEER. The CDR3 loop is CASSQDREVPEAFF. CDR3 bases: TGCGCCAGCAGCCAAGATCGTGAGGTCCCTGAAGCTTTCTTT.

This clone was counted only a few times. V gene TRBV27 combines with J gene TRBJ1-5; 8 bases match TRBD1. CDR3 length: 15 residues. With V trimmed by 3 bases and J by 7 bases, 8 bases remained unmatched. Per the germline V gene, CDR1 is MNHEY and CDR2 is SMNVEV (reference sequence). The CDR3 region has the DNA TGTGCCAGCAGTTTGGTACAGGGGGATAACCAGCCCCAGCATTTT. This translates into CASSLVQGDNQPQHF.

This clone has only a few counts. The chain uses TRBV25-1 and TRBJ1-5; D gene ambiguous. The CDR3 runs 15 residues. Germline values: CDR1 MGHDK, CDR2 SYGVNS. V lost 3 bases to trimming and J lost 1 base, with 10 bases between them. The CDR3 DNA sequence: TGTGCCAGCAGTGATTTGGCAGTCAGCAATCAGCCCCAGCATTTT. This encodes CASSDLAVSNQPQHF. Full variable domain (missing parts from reference TRBV25-1 and TRBJ1-5): EADIYQTPRYLVIGTGKKITLECSQTMGHDKMYWYQQDPGMELHLIHYSYGVNSTEKGDLSSESTVSRIRTEHFPLTLESARPSHTSQYLCASSDLAVSNQPQHFGDGTRLSIL.

V is TRBV14 and J is TRBJ2-1; D is possibly TRBD2 (5 bases). V lost 7 bases and J 1 base, leaving 17 bases between the germline ends. The CDR3 has 16 amino acids. CDR1 and CDR2 (germline): SGHDN, FVKESK. For the CDR3, the DNA is TGTGCCAGCACCGACTCAGCAAGCGGTTCCTACAATGAGCAGTTCTTC. As protein: CASTDSASGSYNEQFF.

The chain uses TRBV5-1 and TRBJ2-7, with D possibly being TRBD1 (6 bases). V dropped 0 bases and J dropped 2 bases, with 12 bases sitting between them. CDR3 length: 15 amino acids. Looked up from germline, CDR1 is SGHRS and CDR2 is YFSETQ. CDR3 loop: CASSLGWDIPYEQYF. The CDR3 coding sequence is TGCGCCAGCAGCTTGGGTTGGGACATCCCCTACGAGCAGTACTTC.

This clone has more than one count but fewer than ten. The junction departs from the called germline gene at one end, perhaps through a read error. CDR3 DNA sequence: TGTGCCAGCAGCGTAGCCCTCAGGGGGGAGACCCAGTACTTC. It specifies CASSVALRGETQYF. V and J are TRBV7-6 and TRBJ2-5, with 7 bases matching TRBD1. From germline, CDR1 is SGHVS and CDR2 FNYEAQ. The CDR3 runs 14 residues.

Only a few counts were recorded for this clone. The chain uses TRBV27 and TRBJ1-1; no clear D gene. The V end was cut by 6 bases, the J end by 4 bases, with 12 bases between. The CDR3 is 13 residues long. CDR1 and CDR2 from the germline V gene are MNHEY and SMNVEV (reference sequence). The chain's CDR3 is CASRSGALTEAFF. CDR3 in DNA: TGTGCCAGCAGATCGGGCGCCCTCACTGAAGCTTTCTTT.

The rearrangement uses TRBV29-1 and TRBJ2-1, with no clear D. CDR3 length: 12 residues. Germline values: CDR1 SQVTM, CDR2 ANQGSEA. V lost 7 bases, J lost 0 bases, and 7 bases lay in between. The CDR3, as DNA: TGCAGCGACATTAGCTCCTACAATGAGCAGTTCTTC. Translated, it gives CSDISSYNEQFF.

This chain connects TRBV5-1 to TRBJ1-1; D unclear. V was cut by 4 bases and J by 1 base, with 14 bases left in between. Germline V lookup: CDR1 SGHRS, CDR2 YFSETQ. This CDR3 is built from 15 residues. Here the CDR3 DNA reads TGCGCCAGCAGCATCCCGTTACAGAGGAACACTGAAGCTTTCTTT. Its translation: CASSIPLQRNTEAFF. Full variable domain (rest looked up from reference TRBV5-1 and TRBJ1-1): KAGVTQTPRYLIKTRGQQVTLSCSPISGHRSVSWYQQTPGQGLQFLFEYFSETQRNKGNFPGRFSGRQFSNSRSEMNVSTLELGDSALYLCASSIPLQRNTEAFFGQGTRLTVV.

The chain joins TRBV6-5 to TRBJ2-4; no reliable D call. The length of the CDR3 is 12 residues. The V end was cut by 8 bases, the J end by 8 bases, with 13 bases between. Germline CDR1 MNHEY, CDR2 SVGAGI. The CDR3 spells CASVSGSDIQYF. In DNA form, the CDR3 reads TGTGCCAGCGTCAGTGGGTCCGACATTCAGTACTTC.

This rearrangement joins TRBV7-9 to TRBJ1-2; a possible D gene is TRBD1 (5 bases). V gave up 2 bases and J gave up 6 bases, with 13 bases separating them. The CDR3 sequence is 14 residues long. Germline V lookup: CDR1 SEHNR, CDR2 FQNEAQ (reference sequence). DNA of the CDR3: TGTGCCAGCAGCTTACGGGACCCCACCCATGGCTACACCTTC. Its protein is CASSLRDPTHGYTF.

The chain has TRBV19 and TRBJ1-1; 8 bases map to TRBD1. V was pared by 4 bases and J by 7 bases, with 5 bases of the junction left unmatched. Germline V lookup: CDR1 LNHDA, CDR2 SQIVND (reference sequence). The CDR3 is 13 amino acids. CDR3 DNA: TGTGCCAGTAGTAAGACAGGGGAGTATGAAGCTTTCTTT. This translates into CASSKTGEYEAFF.

This clone was counted only a few times. CDR3 DNA: TGTGCCTGGGGTAGCGGGGCAAATAATGAGCAGTTCTTC. Its protein product is CAWGSGANNEQFF. V and J are TRBV30 and TRBJ2-1; TRBD2 matches 8 bases. The length of the CDR3 is 13 residues. CDR1 and CDR2 from the germline V gene are GTSNPN and SVGIG (reference sequence). With 5 bases clipped from V and 7 bases from J, the junction kept 7 bases outside the gene matches.

The chain links TRBV13 to TRBJ2-2; D tentatively reads TRBD1 or TRBD2 (5 bases each). The germline V gene has CDR1 PRHDT and CDR2 FYEKMQ (reference sequence). CDR3 length equals 14 residues. The V end lost 0 bases, the J end lost 6 bases, and 8 bases lay between the germline ends. The chain's CDR3 is CASSLGGDAGELFF. In DNA, the CDR3 is TGTGCCAGCAGCTTAGGAGGGGACGCCGGGGAGCTGTTTTTT. The full variable domain, its missing parts supplied by reference TRBV13 and TRBJ2-2, is AAGVIQSPRHLIKEKRETATLKCYPIPRHDTVYWYQQGPGQDPQFLISFYEKMQSDKGSIPDRFSAQQFSDYHSELNMSSLELGDSALYFCASSLGGDAGELFFGEGSRLTVL.

The CDR3 reads CASSSQGNEQFF. In DNA form, the CDR3 reads TGTGCCAGCAGCTCTCAGGGGAATGAGCAGTTCTTC. The rearrangement links TRBV5-6 to TRBJ2-1; weak D call: TRBD1 (6 bases). Trimming cost V 3 bases and J 7 bases, with 8 bases left between them. CDR1 is SGHDT and CDR2 is YYEEEE in the germline V gene. The CDR3 loop spans 12 amino acids.

The V call is TRBV9, the J call TRBJ2-6; no clear D. CDR3 length: 12 amino acids. Trimming shortened V by 3 bases and J by 3 bases, and 1 base separated the two germline ends. Germline V gives CDR1 SGDLS, CDR2 YYNGEE. CDR3 in amino acids: CASSGGANVLTF. The CDR3 coding sequence is TGTGCCAGCAGCGGTGGGGCCAACGTCCTGACTTTC.

The chain carries TRBV25-1 and TRBJ2-2; TRBD2 matches 11 bases. J was trimmed by 1 base and V by 3 bases; bases with no gene match: 7. This CDR3 is built from 18 residues. Germline-derived CDR1 and CDR2 are MGHDK and SYGVNS. The CDR3 bases are TGTGCCAGCAGTGACGATTTTCTAGCGGGGGGGAACACCGGGGAGCTGTTTTTT. It yields the protein CASSDDFLAGGNTGELFF. The whole variable domain, filled in from reference TRBV25-1 and TRBJ2-2, reads EADIYQTPRYLVIGTGKKITLECSQTMGHDKMYWYQQDPGMELHLIHYSYGVNSTEKGDLSSESTVSRIRTEHFPLTLESARPSHTSQYLCASSDDFLAGGNTGELFFGEGSRLTVL.

This clone has ten or more counts. V usage is TRBV9 and J usage is TRBJ2-1; 8 bases are shared with TRBD1. The J segment lost 7 bases and the V segment lost 3 bases, leaving 9 bases of the junction unmatched. Germline values: CDR1 SGDLS, CDR2 YYNGEE. There are 15 residues in the CDR3. The CDR3 sequence is CASSERTGSVNEQFF. The CDR3, as DNA: TGTGCCAGCAGCGAGAGGACAGGGTCGGTAAATGAGCAGTTCTTC.

This chain uses TRBV2 with TRBJ2-4; 10 positions match TRBD1. This CDR3 is built from 18 residues. Germline lookup yields CDR1 SNHLY and CDR2 FYNNEI. The V gene end was trimmed by 5 bases and the J gene end by 7 bases; junction bases not matched to a gene: 17. The CDR3 loop reads CASSYPGQGFMGGNIQYF. CDR3 in DNA: TGTGCCAGCAGTTACCCGGGACAGGGGTTTATGGGAGGGAACATTCAGTACTTC.

This clone was recorded a few times. The rearrangement joins TRBV6-5 to TRBJ2-1, with TRBD1 as a possible D gene (6 bases). Germline values: CDR1 MNHEY, CDR2 SVGAGI. Trimming removed 6 bases at V and 8 bases at J, with 20 bases between. CDR3 length equals 15 residues. The CDR3 region has the DNA TGTGCCAGCAGAACCTCCGGGACATCCGCCTATGAGCAGTTCTTC. It codes for CASRTSGTSAYEQFF.

The rearrangement joins TRBV11-2 to TRBJ2-7; D not resolved. The CDR3 sequence is 13 residues long. The germline gives CDR1 SGHAT, CDR2 FQNNGV. V lost 1 base to trimming and J lost 1 base, with 5 bases between them. CDR3 in amino acids: CASSLVGSYEQYF. CDR3 DNA: TGTGCCAGCAGCTTAGTTGGGTCCTACGAGCAGTACTTC.

This sequence joins TRBV5-4 and TRBJ2-7; tentatively, D is TRBD2 (5 bases). V dropped 4 bases and J dropped 0 bases, with 11 bases sitting between them. CDR3 length equals 14 residues. Germline CDR1 SGHNT, CDR2 YYREEE (reference sequence). CDR3 sequence reads: CASSDGSYSYEQYF. For the CDR3, the DNA is TGTGCCAGCAGCGATGGGAGTTACTCCTACGAGCAGTACTTC.

The chain uses TRBV25-1 and TRBJ2-5; 12 nucleotides agree with TRBD1. The CDR3 has 15 residues. Trimming removed 3 bases from V and 5 bases from J; junction bases left unmatched: 4. The V gene's germline CDR1 is MGHDK and CDR2 SYGVNS. CDR3 bases: TGTGCCAGCAGTGAGGGGACAGGGGGCGCGGAGACCCAGTACTTC. Protein sequence: CASSEGTGGAETQYF.

This clone was observed many times. This chain connects TRBV7-9 to TRBJ2-3, with D uncertain. This CDR3 region has 10 residues. V lost 10 bases and J lost 10, with 12 bases in between. CDR1 is SEHNR and CDR2 is FQNEAQ in the germline V gene (reference sequence). The CDR3 spells CATQRAAQYF. CDR3 DNA sequence: TGTGCCACGCAACGGGCTGCGCAGTATTTT. Variable domain in full (rest from reference TRBV7-9 and TRBJ2-3): DTGVSQNPRHKITKRGQNVTFRCDPISEHNRLYWYRQTLGQGPEFLTYFQNEAQLEKSRLLSDRFSAERPKGSFSTLEIQRTEQGDSAMYLCATQRAAQYFGPGTRLTVL.

V and J are TRBV29-1 and TRBJ2-7; 10 nucleotides match TRBD1. The CDR3 has 13 amino acids. CDR1 is SQVTM and CDR2 is ANQGSEA in the germline V gene. V was pared by 7 bases and J by 4 bases, with 7 bases of the junction left unmatched. The CDR3 DNA sequence: TGCAGCGCCGCGACAGGGGGCAGGTACGAGCAGTACTTC. Translated, it gives CSAATGGRYEQYF.

Comment on this clone: The same CDR3 can be traced to other DNA sequences in this sample. The chain uses TRBV30 and TRBJ1-5, with a tentative D call TRBD1 (5 bases). CDR3 length equals 14 residues. V was trimmed by 5 bases and J by 0 bases, leaving 11 bases between them. CDR1 and CDR2 (germline): GTSNPN, SVGIG (reference sequence). As DNA, the CDR3 is TGTGCCTGGGGGGGGGAGAATAGCAATCAGCCCCAGCATTTT. Translating it yields CAWGGENSNQPQHF.

This rearrangement joins TRBV2 to TRBJ1-6; 8 bases agree with TRBD1. The V gene's germline CDR1 is SNHLY and CDR2 FYNNEI. V dropped 2 bases and J dropped 10; count of bases not matched to a gene: 7. The CDR3 is made up of 15 amino acids. In nucleotides, the CDR3 is TGTGCCAGCAGTGAATTGGAACAGGGGGAGTCACCCCTCCACTTT. Its translation is CASSELEQGESPLHF.